This passage covers 15 T cell receptor beta chains from one sample sequenced in a study of cytomegalovirus exposure and HLA in healthy donors. PCR involved 60 Vbeta and 13 Jbeta primers. Here immunoSEQ multiplex PCR was the method, and the copy in TCRdb shows in-frame clones only, minus some. The sample lists roughly 160,000 clones; roughly 79% were seen once. The sample taken for sequencing was PBMCs. These receptor sequences come from a man aged 25 to 40 in good health and CMV-seronegative.

This chain joins TRBV2 and TRBJ2-4; D perhaps matches TRBD2 (6 bases). Germline lookup yields CDR1 SNHLY and CDR2 FYNNEI. V was cut by 2 bases and J by 1 base, with 9 bases left in between. The CDR3 extends over 15 amino acids. CDR3 DNA: TGTGCCAGCAGTGAAAGGGACTTTGCCAAAAACATTCAGTACTTC. This encodes CASSERDFAKNIQYF.

V usage is TRBV10-2 and J usage is TRBJ2-7, with 7 positions matching TRBD2. The germline V gene has CDR1 WSHSY and CDR2 SAAADI. The CDR3 loop spans 14 amino acids. Losses at the gene ends were 2 bases for V and 2 bases for J; bases not matched to a gene: 3. As DNA, the CDR3 is TGCGCCAGCAGTGAGGAGCGGGGCCCCTACGAGCAGTACTTC. Translated: CASSEERGPYEQYF.

V is TRBV4-3 and J is TRBJ1-5; TRBD1 is a possible D gene (5 bases). V lost 4 bases and J 1 base, leaving 11 bases between the germline ends. Germline V gives CDR1 LGHNA, CDR2 YSLEER. This CDR3 spans 15 amino acids. The CDR3 coding sequence is TGCGCCAGCAGCCTTCACAGGATGAGCAATCAGCCCCAGCATTTT. Amino acid sequence: CASSLHRMSNQPQHF.

This clone was seen only a few times. V gene TRBV18 combines with J gene TRBJ1-4; tentative D call: TRBD1 (6 bases). Trimming removed 0 bases at V and 8 bases at J, with 13 bases between. This CDR3 has 15 amino acids. Germline values: CDR1 KGHSH, CDR2 LQKENI. CDR3 sequence: CASSPPDRIGEKLFF. Here the CDR3 DNA reads TGTGCCAGCTCACCACCGGACAGAATCGGGGAAAAACTGTTTTTT.

This clone was recorded once. In DNA form, the CDR3 reads TGTGCCAGCAGCCAAGGGGTCCGTGTTGCGGGGGGGACCCGGTACGAGCAGTACTTC. Its translation: CASSQGVRVAGGTRYEQYF. The V gene is TRBV14, the J gene TRBJ2-7; 9 nucleotides line up with TRBD2. Unmatched junction bases numbered 17, after V lost 1 base and J lost 4 bases. In germline, CDR1 is SGHDN, CDR2 FVKESK. The CDR3 has 19 amino acids. Full variable domain (remainder filled in from reference TRBV14 and TRBJ2-7): EAGVTQFPSHSVIEKGQTVTLRCDPISGHDNLYWYRRVMGKEIKFLLHFVKESKQDESGMPNNRFLAERTGGTYSTLKVQPAELEDSGVYFCASSQGVRVAGGTRYEQYFGPGTRLTVT.

The V and J genes are TRBV7-2 and TRBJ2-1, with a possible D match to TRBD2 (6 bases). The CDR3 is made up of 17 amino acids. Germline V gene lookup returns CDR1 SGHTA and CDR2 FQGNSA. Trimming left V 2 bases short and J 2 bases short, with 16 bases between. CDR3 coding DNA: TGTGCCAGCAGCTTATCCTCTCGGGGGAGAACCTACAATGAGCAGTTCTTC. Translating gives CASSLSSRGRTYNEQFF. The whole variable domain, filled in from reference TRBV7-2 and TRBJ2-1, reads GAGVSQSPSNKVTEKGKDVELRCDPISGHTALYWYRQSLGQGLEFLIYFQGNSAPDKSGLPSDRFSAERTGGSVSTLTIQRTQQEDSAVYLCASSLSSRGRTYNEQFFGPGTRLTVL.

The chain employs TRBV7-3 and TRBJ1-1, with 8 positions matching TRBD1. The CDR3 totals 14 residues. The V and J ends lost 3 bases and 4 bases, in that order; junction bases with no gene match: 4. Germline lookup yields CDR1 SGHTA and CDR2 FQGTGA. The CDR3 DNA sequence: TGTGCCAGCAGCTTCGGACAGGGCTCCACTGAAGCTTTCTTT. As protein: CASSFGQGSTEAFF.

This clone was found a few times. This sequence joins TRBV7-3 and TRBJ1-6; 9 positions agree with TRBD1. CDR3 size: 17 residues. CDR1 and CDR2 (germline): SGHTA, FQGTGA. Trimming at V came to 5 bases and at J to 4 bases, leaving 9 bases not matched to a gene. The chain's CDR3 is CASSARDRAIYNSPLHF. The CDR3 bases are TGTGCCAGCAGCGCACGGGACAGGGCTATTTATAATTCACCCCTCCACTTT.

This clone was detected only a few times. V usage is TRBV7-2 and J usage is TRBJ2-7; D is undetermined. This CDR3 is 13 amino acids long. Germline CDR1 and CDR2: SGHTA and FQGNSA. The V and J ends lost 6 bases and 2 bases respectively, with 11 bases between them. The CDR3 DNA reads TGTGCCAGCAGTCCCTATATAACCTACGAGCAGTACTTC. Translating gives CASSPYITYEQYF.

The chain has TRBV7-9 and TRBJ2-7; 8 bases line up with TRBD1. Per germline, CDR1 SEHNR and CDR2 FQNEAQ (reference sequence). V was clipped by 6 bases and J by 3 bases; unmatched bases: 10. CDR3 length equals 15 residues. The CDR3 here is CASRKQGGDLYEQYF. The DNA of the CDR3 is TGTGCCAGCAGGAAACAGGGGGGAGATCTCTACGAGCAGTACTTC.

This chain joins TRBV5-4 and TRBJ2-3; D may be TRBD1 (5 bases). Trimming cost V 3 bases and J 0 bases, with 8 bases left between them. Germline loops: CDR1 SGHNT, CDR2 YYREEE (reference sequence). The CDR3 extends over 14 amino acids. CDR3 in amino acids: CASSSDSSTDTQYF. CDR3 coding DNA: TGTGCCAGCAGCTCTGACAGTAGCACAGATACGCAGTATTTT.

The gene calls are TRBV6-5 and TRBJ1-2; TRBD1 is a possible D gene (6 bases). Germline V gives CDR1 MNHEY, CDR2 SVGAGI. The CDR3 extends over 15 amino acids. V was trimmed by 7 bases and J by 0 bases, leaving 15 bases between them. CDR3 bases: TGTGCCAGCACTACCCTAGGGGGATCTAACTATGGCTACACCTTC. It translates to CASTTLGGSNYGYTF.

The chain combines TRBV30 with TRBJ1-5; no firm D call. The CDR3 is 13 residues long. V was clipped by 2 bases and J by 4 bases, with 9 bases between them. Germline CDR1 and CDR2: GTSNPN and SVGIG (reference sequence). The CDR3 sequence: CAWSRERNQPQHF. The CDR3 DNA reads as TGTGCCTGGAGTCGAGAGAGAAATCAGCCCCAGCATTTT.

V usage is TRBV30 and J usage is TRBJ2-1; D possibly corresponds to TRBD2 (5 bases). V lost 3 bases, J lost 6 bases, and 15 bases lay in between. Per the germline V gene, CDR1 is GTSNPN and CDR2 is SVGIG (reference sequence). This CDR3 has 14 residues. CDR3 protein: CAWSETYAGNEQFF. The CDR3 region has the DNA TGTGCCTGGAGCGAAACTTACGCGGGCAATGAGCAGTTCTTC.

The chain joins TRBV6-1 to TRBJ2-7; no clear D. The CDR3 loop spans 13 amino acids. Per the germline V gene, CDR1 is MNHNS and CDR2 is SASEGT. V dropped 3 bases and J dropped 3 bases, with 9 bases sitting between them. CDR3 sequence reads: CASSDALGYEQYF. The CDR3 DNA reads as TGTGCCAGCAGTGACGCCCTAGGCTACGAGCAGTACTTC.